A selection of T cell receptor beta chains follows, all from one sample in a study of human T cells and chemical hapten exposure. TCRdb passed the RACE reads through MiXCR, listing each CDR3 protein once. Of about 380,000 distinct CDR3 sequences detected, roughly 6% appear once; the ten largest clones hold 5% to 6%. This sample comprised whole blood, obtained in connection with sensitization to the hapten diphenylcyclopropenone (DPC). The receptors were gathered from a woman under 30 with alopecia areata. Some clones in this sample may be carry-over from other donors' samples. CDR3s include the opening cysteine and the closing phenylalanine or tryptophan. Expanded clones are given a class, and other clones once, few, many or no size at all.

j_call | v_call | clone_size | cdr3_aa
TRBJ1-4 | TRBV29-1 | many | CSVVEIGRGDEKLFF
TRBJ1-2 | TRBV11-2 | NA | CASSLEAGKGAYYGYTF
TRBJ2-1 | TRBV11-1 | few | CASSSAGTGYNEQFF
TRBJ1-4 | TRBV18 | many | CASSPPGDNEKLFF
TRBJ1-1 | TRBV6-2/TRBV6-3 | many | CATGQGAHKAITEAFF
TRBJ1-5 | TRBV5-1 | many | CASSLSWGSNQPQHF
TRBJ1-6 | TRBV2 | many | CASSEGAGFSPYYSPLHF
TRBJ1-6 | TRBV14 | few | CASSQVRVSYNSPLHF
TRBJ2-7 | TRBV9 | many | CASSEGGGATYEQYF
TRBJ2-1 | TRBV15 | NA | CATSRDPGAAAYNEQFF
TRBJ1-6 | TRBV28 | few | CASSWGADSPLHF
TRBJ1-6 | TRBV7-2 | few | CASRPRQGGANSPLHF
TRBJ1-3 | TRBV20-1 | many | CSAGSMDRGRNTIYF
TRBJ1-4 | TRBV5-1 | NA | CASSLDTFATNEKLFF
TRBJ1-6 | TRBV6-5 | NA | CASSYSPGGWSPLHF
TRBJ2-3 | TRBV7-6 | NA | CASSSRQGTHTDTQYF
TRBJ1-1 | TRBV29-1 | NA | CSVWLASNTEAFF
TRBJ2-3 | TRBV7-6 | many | CASSLRASTSTDTQYF
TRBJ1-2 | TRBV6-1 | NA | CASSEGGVVNYGYTF
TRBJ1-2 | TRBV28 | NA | CASSRAPFQGAHGYTF
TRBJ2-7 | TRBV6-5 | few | CASSYSRAGGEQYF
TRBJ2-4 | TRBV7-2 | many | CASSEGTPWYF
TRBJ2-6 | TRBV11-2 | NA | CASSFLRDRGLSGANVLTF
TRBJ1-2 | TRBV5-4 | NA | CASSLGQGQDYGYTF
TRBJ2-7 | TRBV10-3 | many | CAISGRDPGTYEQYF
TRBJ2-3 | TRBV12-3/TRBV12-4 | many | CASSLRDTQYF
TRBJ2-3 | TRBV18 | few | CASSPLPVPDTQYF
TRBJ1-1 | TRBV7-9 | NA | CASSPDGVKLLAFF
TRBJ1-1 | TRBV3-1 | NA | CASSQDFPMTGVNTEAFF
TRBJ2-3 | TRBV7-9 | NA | CASRGKTDTQYF
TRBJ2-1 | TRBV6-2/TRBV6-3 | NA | CASSWDRNPNEQFF
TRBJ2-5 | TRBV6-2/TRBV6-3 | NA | CASSYSRDQETQYF
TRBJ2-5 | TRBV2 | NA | CASSPLLEGETQYF
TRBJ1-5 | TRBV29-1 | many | CSVGTGDQPQHF
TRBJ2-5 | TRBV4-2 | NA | CASSQGSGINRETQYF
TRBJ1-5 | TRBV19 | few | CASNGGDPTNQPQHF
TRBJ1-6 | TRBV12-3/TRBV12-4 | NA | CASRLNRGQNSPLHF
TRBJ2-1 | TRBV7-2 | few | CASSLSRFGEQFF
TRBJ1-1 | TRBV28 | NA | CASTTKGQGNTEAFF
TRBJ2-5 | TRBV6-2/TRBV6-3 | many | CASSYGERRTQYF
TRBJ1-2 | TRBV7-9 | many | CASSPFESGGGYTF
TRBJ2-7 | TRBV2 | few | CASSDPQGARDEQYF
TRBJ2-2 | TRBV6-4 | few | CASSDSTGGSGELFF
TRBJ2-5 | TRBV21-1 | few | CASSKNLLAARLRETQYF
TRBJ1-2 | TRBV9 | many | CASSVDIGANYGYTF
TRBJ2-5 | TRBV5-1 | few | CASSDGLADVETQYF
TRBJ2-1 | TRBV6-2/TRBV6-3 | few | CASSQTGTTNEQFF
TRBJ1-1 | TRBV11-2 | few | CASSLNSLNTEAFF
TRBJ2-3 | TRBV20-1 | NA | CSALSTRTGTTDTQYF
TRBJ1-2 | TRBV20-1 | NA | CSALTTLRANYGYTF
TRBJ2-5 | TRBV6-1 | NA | CASRTPPSGGTQYF
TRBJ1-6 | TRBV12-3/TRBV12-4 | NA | CASREGGSNSPLHF
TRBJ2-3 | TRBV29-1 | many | CSVAWEGSGTDTQYF
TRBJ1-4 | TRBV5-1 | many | CASSLEPPNEKLFF
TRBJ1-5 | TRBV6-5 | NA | CASSYSWTGEGYSNQPQHF
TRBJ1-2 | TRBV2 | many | CASRGSKSSYTF
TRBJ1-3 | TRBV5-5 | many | CASSLHGGNTIYF
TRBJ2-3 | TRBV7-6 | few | CASSPWTGPQDTQYF
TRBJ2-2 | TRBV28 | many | CASSLLVAGELFF
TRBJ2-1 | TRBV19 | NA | CASLPRTGTNEQFF